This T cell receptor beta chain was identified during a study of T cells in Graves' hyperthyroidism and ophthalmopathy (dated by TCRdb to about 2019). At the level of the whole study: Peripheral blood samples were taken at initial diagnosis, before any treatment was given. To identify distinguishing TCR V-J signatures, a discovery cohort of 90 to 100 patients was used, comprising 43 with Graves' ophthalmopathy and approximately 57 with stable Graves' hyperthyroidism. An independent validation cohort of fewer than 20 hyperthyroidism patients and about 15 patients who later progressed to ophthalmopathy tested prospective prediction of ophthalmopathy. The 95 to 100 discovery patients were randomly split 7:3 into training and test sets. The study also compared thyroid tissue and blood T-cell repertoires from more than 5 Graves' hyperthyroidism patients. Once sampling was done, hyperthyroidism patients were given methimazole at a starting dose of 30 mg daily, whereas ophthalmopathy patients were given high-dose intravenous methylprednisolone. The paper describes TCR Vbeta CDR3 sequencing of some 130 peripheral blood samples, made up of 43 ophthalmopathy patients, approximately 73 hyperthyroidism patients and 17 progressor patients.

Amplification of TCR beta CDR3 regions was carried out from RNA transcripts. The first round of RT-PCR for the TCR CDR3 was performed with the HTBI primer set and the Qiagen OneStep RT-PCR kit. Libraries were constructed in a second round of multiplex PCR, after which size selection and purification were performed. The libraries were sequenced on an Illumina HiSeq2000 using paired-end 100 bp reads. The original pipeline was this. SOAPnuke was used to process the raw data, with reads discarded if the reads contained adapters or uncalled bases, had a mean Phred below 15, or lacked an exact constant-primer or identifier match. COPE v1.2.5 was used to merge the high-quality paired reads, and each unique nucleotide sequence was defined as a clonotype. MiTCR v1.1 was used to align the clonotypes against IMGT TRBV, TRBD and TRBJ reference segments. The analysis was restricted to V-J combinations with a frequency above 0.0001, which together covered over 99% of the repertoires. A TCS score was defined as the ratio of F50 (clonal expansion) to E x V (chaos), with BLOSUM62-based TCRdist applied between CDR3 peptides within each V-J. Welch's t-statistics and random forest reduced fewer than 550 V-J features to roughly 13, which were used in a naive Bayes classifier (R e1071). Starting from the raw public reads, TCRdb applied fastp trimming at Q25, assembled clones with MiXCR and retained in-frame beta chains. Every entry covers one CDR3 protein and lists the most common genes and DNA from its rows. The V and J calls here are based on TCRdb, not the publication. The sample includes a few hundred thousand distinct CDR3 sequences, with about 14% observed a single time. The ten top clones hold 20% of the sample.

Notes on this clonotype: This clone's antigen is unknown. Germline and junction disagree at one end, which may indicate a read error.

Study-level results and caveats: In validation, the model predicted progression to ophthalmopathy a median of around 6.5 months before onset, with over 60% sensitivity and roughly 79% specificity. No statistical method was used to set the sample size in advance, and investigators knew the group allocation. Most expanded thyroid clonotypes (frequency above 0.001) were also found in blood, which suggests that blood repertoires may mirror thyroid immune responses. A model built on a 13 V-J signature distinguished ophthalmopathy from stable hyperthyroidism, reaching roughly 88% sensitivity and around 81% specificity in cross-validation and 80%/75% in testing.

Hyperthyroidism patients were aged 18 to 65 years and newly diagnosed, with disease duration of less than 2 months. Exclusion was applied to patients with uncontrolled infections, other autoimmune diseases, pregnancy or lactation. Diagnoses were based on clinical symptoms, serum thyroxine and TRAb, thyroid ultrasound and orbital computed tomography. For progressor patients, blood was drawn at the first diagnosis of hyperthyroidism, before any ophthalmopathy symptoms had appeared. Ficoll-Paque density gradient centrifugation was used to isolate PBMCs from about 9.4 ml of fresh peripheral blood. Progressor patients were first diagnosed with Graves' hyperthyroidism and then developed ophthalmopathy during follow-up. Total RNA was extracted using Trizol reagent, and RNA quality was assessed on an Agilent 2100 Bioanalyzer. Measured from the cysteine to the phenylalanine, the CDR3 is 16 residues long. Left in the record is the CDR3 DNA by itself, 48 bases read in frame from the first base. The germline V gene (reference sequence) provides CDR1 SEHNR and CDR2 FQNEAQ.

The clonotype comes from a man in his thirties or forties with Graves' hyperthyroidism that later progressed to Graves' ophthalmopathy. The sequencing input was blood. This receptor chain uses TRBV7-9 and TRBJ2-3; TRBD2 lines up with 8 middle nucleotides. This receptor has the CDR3 CASSSGLDGYTDTRYF. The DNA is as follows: TGTGCCAGCAGCTCGGGACTAGATGGGTACACAGATACGCGGTATTTT. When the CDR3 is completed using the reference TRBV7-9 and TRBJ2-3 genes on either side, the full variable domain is DTGVSQNPRHKITKRGQNVTFRCDPISEHNRLYWYRQTLGQGPEFLTYFQNEAQLEKSRLLSDRFSAERPKGSFSTLEIQRTEQGDSAMYLCASSSGLDGYTDTRYFGPGTRLTVL.